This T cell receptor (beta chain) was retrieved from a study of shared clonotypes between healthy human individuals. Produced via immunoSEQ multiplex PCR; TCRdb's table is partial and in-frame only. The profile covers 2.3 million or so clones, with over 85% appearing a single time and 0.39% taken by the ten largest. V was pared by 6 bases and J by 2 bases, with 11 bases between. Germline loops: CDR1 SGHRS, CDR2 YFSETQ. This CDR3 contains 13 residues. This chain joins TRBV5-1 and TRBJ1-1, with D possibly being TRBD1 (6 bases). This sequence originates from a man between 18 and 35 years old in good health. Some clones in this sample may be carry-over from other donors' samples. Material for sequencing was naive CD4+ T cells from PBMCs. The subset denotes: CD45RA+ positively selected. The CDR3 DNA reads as TGCGCCAGCAAAAGGGGGGATAACACTGAAGCTTTCTTT. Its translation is CASKRGDNTEAFF.